Given below is one T cell receptor (beta chain) in context. Other DNA sequences in the sample encode the same CDR3. This sample was included in a study of T cell responses to AZD1222 COVID-19 vaccine. Produced via immunoSEQ multiplex PCR; TCRdb's table is partial and in-frame only. The table shows roughly 150,000 clones, with about 93% occurring only once. The CDR3 has 13 amino acids. CDR1 is MNHEY and CDR2 is SVGAGI in the germline V gene. V lost 0 bases and J lost 1, with 1 base in between. The genes are TRBV6-5 and TRBJ1-3; the D is unclear. This TCR came from an adult who received the AZD1222 COVID-19 vaccine. The sequencing here drew on peripheral blood, taken 28 days after the second AZD1222 dose. The CDR3: CASSYSSGNTIYF. DNA of the CDR3: TGTGCCAGCAGTTACTCGTCTGGAAACACCATATATTTT.